What follows are 4 T cell receptor beta chains derived from one specimen sequenced in a study of T-cell reconstitution after alpha-beta-depleted transplantation in children. Preparing the TCRbeta library involved the use of unique molecular identifiers. TCRdb re-derived calls from the PCR reads in MiXCR, one entry per CDR3 protein. The table shows about 610,000 distinct CDR3 sequences, with about 10% occurring only once. The sample here was PBMCs from the stem cell graft donor, taken from the stem cell graft. Every receptor here comes from a human donor who donated a stem cell graft to a child with acute myeloid leukemia.

The gene calls are TRBV11-2 and TRBJ2-7; no reliable D call. The V end lost 10 bases, the J end lost 0 bases, and 13 bases lay between the germline ends. The CDR3 is made up of 13 amino acids. CDR1 is SGHAT, CDR2 FQNNGV, per germline. For the CDR3, the DNA is TGTGCCACCCTGGGCAACAGCTCCTACGAGCAGTACTTC. The encoded protein is CATLGNSSYEQYF.

The chain has TRBV5-1 and TRBJ2-5; 13 bases map to TRBD2. V was clipped by 7 bases and J by 4 bases; unmatched bases: 13. The CDR3 spans 17 residues. Germline assignment: CDR1 SGHRS and CDR2 YFSETQ. The chain's CDR3 is CASSVGLAGEMGETQYF. The CDR3 DNA reads TGCGCCAGCTCAGTCGGACTAGCGGGAGAGATGGGAGAGACCCAGTACTTC.

The genes are TRBV28 and TRBJ2-1; 10 bases line up with TRBD1. This CDR3 spans 16 amino acids. V was clipped by 5 bases and J by 5 bases; unmatched bases: 9. CDR1 is MDHEN, CDR2 SYDVKM, per germline. The CDR3 reads CASSPTGGASHNEQFF. In DNA, the CDR3 is TGTGCCAGCAGTCCGACAGGGGGCGCGTCCCACAATGAGCAGTTCTTC.

The chain combines TRBV6-4 with TRBJ2-2; D is perhaps TRBD1 (6 bases). Trimming removed 4 bases from V and 6 bases from J, with 12 bases in between. Germline-derived CDR1 and CDR2 are MRHNA and SNTAGT. The CDR3 consists of 14 residues. The CDR3, as DNA: TGTGCCAGCAGTGCCCTAGAGGGGGCCGGGGAGCTGTTTTTT. Its translation: CASSALEGAGELFF.